This T cell receptor beta chain is drawn from a study of blood T cell repertoires in COVID-19. Study background: Acute and convalescent COVID-19 samples came from the United States, Italy and Spain. The cDNA or gDNA used as material had been derived from T cells, B-cell-depleted T cells, or PBMCs.

This CDR3 is 14 amino acids long. V lost 1 base and J lost 4, with 11 bases in between. Germline values: CDR1 SGHNT, CDR2 YYREEE (reference sequence). Authors' data handling: Researchers report that nucleated cell counts were estimated from reference gene primer amplification. Assay used: immunoSEQ multiplex PCR; TCRdb lists only in-frame clones, some missing. For V, J and clone size, that table is used; D and trimming come from the DNA. The sample has 150,000 or so clones, around 80% seen once. The TCR originated in a woman of 80 years or more with acute or convalescent COVID-19. The sequenced material came from peripheral blood. This chain links TRBV5-4 with TRBJ1-1; tentative D call: TRBD1 (6 bases). CDR3 residues: CASSLWGRSTEAFF. DNA of the CDR3: TGTGCCAGCAGCTTGTGGGGGCGAAGCACTGAAGCTTTCTTT.